Listed here are 6 T cell receptor beta chains from one sample, sequenced in a study of T cell responses to AZD1222 COVID-19 vaccine. Assay used: immunoSEQ multiplex PCR; TCRdb lists only in-frame clones, some missing. The repertoire holds 100,000 to 120,000 clones, more than 75% seen once, with 9.1% in the top ten. The material was peripheral blood, obtained on day 0 of AZD1222 vaccination. These receptors were obtained from an adult in good health.

This clone showed up just once. This rearrangement joins TRBV7-9 to TRBJ1-5; D may be TRBD1 (5 bases). The CDR3 spans 12 residues. Trimming took 3 bases from V and 9 from J, leaving 9 bases between them. Per germline, CDR1 SEHNR and CDR2 FQNEAQ (reference sequence). The CDR3, as DNA: TGTGCCAGCAGCTTCCTTCAGGGGCCCCAGCATTTT. Translation: CASSFLQGPQHF.

The chain couples TRBV18 to TRBJ2-7, with D maybe TRBD2 (6 bases). Between the trimmed V and J ends, which lost 4 bases and 2 bases, there was a span of 6 bases. Per the germline V gene, CDR1 is KGHSH and CDR2 is LQKENI. This CDR3 is 12 amino acids long. CDR3 sequence (DNA): TGTGCCAGCTCACGGGGGGCCTACGAGCAGTACTTC. Translation gives CASSRGAYEQYF.

This clone is a singleton in its sample. The V call is TRBV27, the J call TRBJ2-3, with a possible D match to TRBD1 (5 bases). This CDR3 comprises 15 residues. Germline values: CDR1 MNHEY, CDR2 SMNVEV (reference sequence). V lost 7 bases to trimming and J lost 4 bases, with 18 bases between them. CDR3: CASKNLPGWSDTQYF. The CDR3 DNA follows: TGTGCCAGCAAAAATTTACCAGGGTGGTCAGATACGCAGTATTTT.

The rearrangement links TRBV5-8 to TRBJ2-3; D ambiguous. Germline CDR1 and CDR2: SGHTS and YDEGEE. The CDR3 length is 14 residues. V shed 1 base and J shed 4 bases, with 10 bases lying between them. The CDR3 spells CASSLSPSPDTQYF. CDR3 DNA sequence: TGTGCCAGCAGCTTGAGCCCTAGTCCAGATACGCAGTATTTT.

This clone was seen once. The gene calls are TRBV28 and TRBJ1-4, with TRBD1 identical over 8 bases. Losses at the gene ends were 7 bases for V and 4 bases for J; bases not matched to a gene: 5. The CDR3 has 14 amino acids. Per the germline V gene, CDR1 is MDHEN and CDR2 is SYDVKM. For the CDR3, the DNA is TGTGCCAGCAACGCGGGACAGGTTAATGAAAAACTGTTTTTT. This codes for CASNAGQVNEKLFF.

This CDR3 is CASSRRSVGQGLVGEQFF. Here the CDR3 DNA reads TGTGCCAGTAGTAGGCGTTCAGTGGGACAGGGGCTTGTCGGTGAGCAGTTCTTC. J is TRBJ2-1 and V is TRBV19; 10 bases agree with TRBD1. After removal of 4 bases from V and 9 bases from J, the junction contained 18 bases not matched to a gene. The CDR3 covers 18 residues. Germline CDR1 reads LNHDA; CDR2 reads SQIVND (reference sequence).